In its sample, the clone carrying this T cell receptor beta chain was seen a few times. This entry belongs to a study of regulatory T cells in long-lasting Graves disease. Indicated time point: newly diagnosed GD, antithyroid drugs for less than 3 months. After RNA was extracted from PBMCs, the TCR library was made from it. This CDR3 is 13 amino acids long. Germline-derived CDR1 and CDR2 are SQVTM and ANQGSEA. V lost 1 base to trimming and J lost 2 bases, with 5 bases between them. The TCR beta library used iRepertoire HTBI primers with Arm-PCR amplification of CDR3. TCRdb re-called the multiplex PCR reads with MiXCR, one entry per CDR3 protein. The data show 350,000 to 550,000 distinct CDR3 sequences, about 17% seen once. These data were likewise used in another study, on T cells in Graves' hyperthyroidism and ophthalmopathy.

This clonotype was obtained from a woman aged 18-29 years with Graves disease. The sequencing here drew on peripheral blood mononuclear cells (PBMCs), taken at new diagnosis, from a patient treated with antithyroid drugs. The chain combines TRBV29-1 with TRBJ2-2; D remains unclear. The CDR3 loop is CSVEVVNTGELFF. CDR3 DNA: TGCAGCGTTGAAGTGGTAAACACCGGGGAGCTGTTTTTT.